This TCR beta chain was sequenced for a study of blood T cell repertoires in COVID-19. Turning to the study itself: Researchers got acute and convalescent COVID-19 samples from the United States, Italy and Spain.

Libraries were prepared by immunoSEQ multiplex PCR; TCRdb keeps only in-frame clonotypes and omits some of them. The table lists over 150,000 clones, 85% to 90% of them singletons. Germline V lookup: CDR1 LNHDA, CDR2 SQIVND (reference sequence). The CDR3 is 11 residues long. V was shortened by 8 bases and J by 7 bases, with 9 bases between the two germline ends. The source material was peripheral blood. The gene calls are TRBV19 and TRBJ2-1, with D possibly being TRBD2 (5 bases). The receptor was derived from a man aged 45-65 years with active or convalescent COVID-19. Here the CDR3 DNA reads TGTGCCAGTGCCCGGGGAAATGAGCAGTTCTTC. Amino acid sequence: CASARGNEQFF.